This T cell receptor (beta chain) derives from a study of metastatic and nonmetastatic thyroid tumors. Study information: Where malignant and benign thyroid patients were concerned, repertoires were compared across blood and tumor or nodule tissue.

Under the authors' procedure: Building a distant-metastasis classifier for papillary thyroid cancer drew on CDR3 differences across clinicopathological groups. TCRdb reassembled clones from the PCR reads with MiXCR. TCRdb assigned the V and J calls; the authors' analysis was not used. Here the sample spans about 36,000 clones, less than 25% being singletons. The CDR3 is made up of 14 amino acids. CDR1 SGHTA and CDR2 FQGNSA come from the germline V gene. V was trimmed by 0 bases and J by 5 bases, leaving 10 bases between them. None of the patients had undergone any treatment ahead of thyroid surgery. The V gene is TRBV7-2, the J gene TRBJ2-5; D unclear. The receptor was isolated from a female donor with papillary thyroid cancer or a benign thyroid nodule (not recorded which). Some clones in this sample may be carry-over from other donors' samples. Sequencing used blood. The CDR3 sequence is CASSLATILETQYF. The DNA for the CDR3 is TGTGCCAGCAGCTTAGCGACCATCCTTGAGACCCAGTACTTC. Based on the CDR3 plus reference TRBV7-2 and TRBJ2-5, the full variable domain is GAGVSQSPSNKVTEKGKDVELRCDPISGHTALYWYRQSLGQGLEFLIYFQGNSAPDKSGLPSDRFSAERTGGSVSTLTIQRTQQEDSAVYLCASSLATILETQYFGPGTRLLVL.